The 2 T cell receptor beta chains listed next were all sequenced from one sample in a study of CD8 T cells in Susac syndrome. The RNA input was about 0.5 to 1 ug, and it was reverse transcribed with random hexamers. TCRdb re-analysed the immunoSEQ multiplex PCR reads in MiXCR, keeping a single row per CDR3 protein. Of 150,000 or so distinct CDR3 sequences listed, around 93% are singletons. What was sequenced was CD4+ T cells from PBMCs. These receptors came from a human donor with Susac syndrome.

The chain joins TRBV4-3 to TRBJ2-7; TRBD2 is a possible D gene (6 bases). This CDR3 spans 15 amino acids. The V and J ends lost 2 bases and 7 bases respectively, with 18 bases between them. From germline, CDR1 is LGHNA and CDR2 YSLEER. CDR3 DNA sequence: TGCGCCAGCAGCCAATCCGGACTACCCCCCGGGGAGCAGTACTTC. Protein product: CASSQSGLPPGEQYF.

V usage is TRBV5-1 and J usage is TRBJ2-1; TRBD2 aligns across 10 bases. Trimming at V came to 4 bases and at J to 9 bases, leaving 7 bases not matched to a gene. This CDR3 is 14 amino acids long. Per the germline V gene, CDR1 is SGHRS and CDR2 is YFSETQ. The DNA of the CDR3 is TGCGCCAGCAGCCCCGGGACTAGCGCTCTTGAGCAGTTCTTC. It yields the protein CASSPGTSALEQFF. The whole variable domain, remainder taken from reference TRBV5-1 and TRBJ2-1, is KAGVTQTPRYLIKTRGQQVTLSCSPISGHRSVSWYQQTPGQGLQFLFEYFSETQRNKGNFPGRFSGRQFSNSRSEMNVSTLELGDSALYLCASSPGTSALEQFFGPGTRLTVL.